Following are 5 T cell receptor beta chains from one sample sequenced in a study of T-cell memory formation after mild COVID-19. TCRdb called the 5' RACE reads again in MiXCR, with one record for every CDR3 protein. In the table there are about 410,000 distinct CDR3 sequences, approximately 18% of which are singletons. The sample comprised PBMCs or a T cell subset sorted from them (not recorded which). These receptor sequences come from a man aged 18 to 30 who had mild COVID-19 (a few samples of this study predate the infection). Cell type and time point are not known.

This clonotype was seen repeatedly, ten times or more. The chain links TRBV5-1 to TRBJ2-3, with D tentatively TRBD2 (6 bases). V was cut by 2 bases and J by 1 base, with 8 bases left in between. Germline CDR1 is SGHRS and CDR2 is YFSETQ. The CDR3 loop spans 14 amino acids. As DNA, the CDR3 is TGCGCCAGCAGCTTCTTAGCGGGCACAGATACGCAGTATTTT. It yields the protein CASSFLAGTDTQYF. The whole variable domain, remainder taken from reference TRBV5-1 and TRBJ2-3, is KAGVTQTPRYLIKTRGQQVTLSCSPISGHRSVSWYQQTPGQGLQFLFEYFSETQRNKGNFPGRFSGRQFSNSRSEMNVSTLELGDSALYLCASSFLAGTDTQYFGPGTRLTVL.

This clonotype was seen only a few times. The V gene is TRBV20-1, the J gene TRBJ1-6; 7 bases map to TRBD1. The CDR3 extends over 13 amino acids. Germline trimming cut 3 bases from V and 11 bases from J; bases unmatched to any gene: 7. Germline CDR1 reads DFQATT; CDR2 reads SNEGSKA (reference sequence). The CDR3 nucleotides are TGCAGTGCTAGCCCCGGGACAGACCCACCCCTCCACTTT. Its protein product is CSASPGTDPPLHF.

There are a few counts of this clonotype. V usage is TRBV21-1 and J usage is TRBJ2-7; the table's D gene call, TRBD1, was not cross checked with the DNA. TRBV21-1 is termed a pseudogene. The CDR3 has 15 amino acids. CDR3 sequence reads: CASSKGPDRFHEQYV. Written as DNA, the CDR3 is TGTGCCAGCAGCAAAGGCCCGGACAGGTTCCACGAGCAGTACGTC.

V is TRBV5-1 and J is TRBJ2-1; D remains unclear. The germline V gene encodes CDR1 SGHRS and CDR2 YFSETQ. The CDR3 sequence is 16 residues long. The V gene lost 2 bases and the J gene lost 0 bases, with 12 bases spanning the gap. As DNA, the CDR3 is TGCGCCAGCAGCTTACGTCCAGCAAGCTCCTACAATGAGCAGTTCTTC. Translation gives CASSLRPASSYNEQFF.

The CDR3 protein is CASSQVQANYEQYF. The CDR3 coding sequence is TGCGCCAGCAGCCAAGTCCAGGCAAACTACGAGCAGTACTTC. This chain uses TRBV4-3 with TRBJ2-7; D is unclear. The germline gives CDR1 LGHNA, CDR2 YSLEER. The V end lost 1 base, the J end lost 3 bases, and 10 bases lay between the germline ends. This CDR3 region has 14 residues.